The source of this T cell receptor beta chain is a study of molecular identifiers for immune sequencing clone quantification. This clonotype was recorded at least ten times. The antigen remains unidentified. The germline V gene encodes CDR1 SQVTM and CDR2 ANQGSEA. Trimming cost V 7 bases and J 0 bases; bases outside gene matches: 11. The CDR3 has 16 amino acids. Construction of naive CD8 libraries employed roughly 18,000 to 1,000,000 sorted cells together with 10%, 30% or 50% RNA. Naive CD8 T cells were FACS-sorted by CD8+CD4-CCR7+CD45RA+ markers. Study-wide results and limits: Spiked Jurkat TCR RNA originating from one cell could reportedly be identified amid roughly 970,000 naive cells.

TCRdb re-called the PCR reads through MiXCR, storing one row per CDR3 protein. This sample has hundreds of thousands of distinct CDR3 sequences, with nearly 20% found just once. This receptor was identified in a human donor in good health. Some libraries in this study had Jurkat cell RNA spiked in. V gene TRBV29-1 combines with J gene TRBJ2-3; 9 bases are shared with TRBD1. Sequenced: naive CD8+ T cells from blood, with Jurkat cell RNA spiked in. Subset specified: FACS-sorted CD8+CD4-CCR7+CD45RA+ naive T cells. CDR3 residues: CSASDRGGFSTDTQYF. In DNA form, the CDR3 reads TGCAGCGCCTCCGACAGGGGGGGCTTTAGCACAGATACGCAGTATTTT.